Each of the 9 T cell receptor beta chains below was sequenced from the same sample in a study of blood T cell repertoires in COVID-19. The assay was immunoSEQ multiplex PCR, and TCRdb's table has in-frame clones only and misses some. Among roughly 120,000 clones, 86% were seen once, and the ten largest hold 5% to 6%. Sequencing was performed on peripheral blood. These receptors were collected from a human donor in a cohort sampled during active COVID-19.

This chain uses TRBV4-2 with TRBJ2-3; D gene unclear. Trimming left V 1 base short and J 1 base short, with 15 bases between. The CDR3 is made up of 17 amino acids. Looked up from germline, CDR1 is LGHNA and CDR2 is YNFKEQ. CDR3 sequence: CASSQGRLVGGTDTQYF. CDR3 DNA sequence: TGTGCCAGCAGCCAAGGTAGGCTAGTAGGTGGCACAGATACGCAGTATTTT.

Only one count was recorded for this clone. DNA for the CDR3: TGTGCCAGCAGCTTGGCCGGACATAGTGGCTACACCTTC. This translates into CASSLAGHSGYTF. The rearrangement joins TRBV5-6 to TRBJ1-2, with TRBD1 as a possible D gene (5 bases). The CDR3 totals 13 residues. Germline V gene data show CDR1 as SGHDT and CDR2 as YYEEEE. V was trimmed by 0 bases and J by 7 bases, leaving 10 bases between them.

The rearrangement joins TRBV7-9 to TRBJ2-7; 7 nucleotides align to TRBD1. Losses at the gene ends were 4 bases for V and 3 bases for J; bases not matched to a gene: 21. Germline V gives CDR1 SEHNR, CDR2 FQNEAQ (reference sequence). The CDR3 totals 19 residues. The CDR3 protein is CASSSSGGKQGTIFYEQYF. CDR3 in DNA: TGTGCCAGCAGCTCGAGTGGGGGAAAACAGGGGACGATTTTCTACGAGCAGTACTTC.

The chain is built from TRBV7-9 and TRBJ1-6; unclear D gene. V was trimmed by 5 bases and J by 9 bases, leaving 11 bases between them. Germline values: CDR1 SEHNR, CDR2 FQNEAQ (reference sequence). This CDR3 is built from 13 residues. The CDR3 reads CASSQPGSSPLHF. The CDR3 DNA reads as TGTGCCAGCAGCCAACCAGGTAGTTCACCCCTCCACTTT.

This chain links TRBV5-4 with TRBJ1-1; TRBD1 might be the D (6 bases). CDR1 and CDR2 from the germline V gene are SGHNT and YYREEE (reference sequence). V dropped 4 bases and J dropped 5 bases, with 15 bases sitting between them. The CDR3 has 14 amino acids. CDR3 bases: TGTGCCAGCAGCAGCCCACAGGGACGAACTGAAGCTTTCTTT. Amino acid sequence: CASSSPQGRTEAFF. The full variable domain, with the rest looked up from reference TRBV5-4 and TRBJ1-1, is ETGVTQSPTHLIKTRGQQVTLRCSSQSGHNTVSWYQQALGQGPQFIFQYYREEENGRGNFPPRFSGLQFPNYSSELNVNALELDDSALYLCASSSPQGRTEAFFGQGTRLTVV.

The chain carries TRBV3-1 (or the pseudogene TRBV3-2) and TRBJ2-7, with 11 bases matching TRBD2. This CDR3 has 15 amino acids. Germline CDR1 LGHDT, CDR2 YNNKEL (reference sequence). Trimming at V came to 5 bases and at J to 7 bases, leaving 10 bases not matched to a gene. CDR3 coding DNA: TGTGCCAGCAGCTCTTTAGCGGGAGGGCTTAATGAGCAGTACTTC. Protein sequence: CASSSLAGGLNEQYF.

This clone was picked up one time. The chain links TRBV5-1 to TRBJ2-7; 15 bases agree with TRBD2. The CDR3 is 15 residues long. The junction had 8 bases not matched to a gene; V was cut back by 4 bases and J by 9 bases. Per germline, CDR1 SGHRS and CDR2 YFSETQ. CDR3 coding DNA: TGCGCCAGCAGCCTCGCGGGACTAGCGGGAGGCGGGCAGTACTTC. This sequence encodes CASSLAGLAGGGQYF.

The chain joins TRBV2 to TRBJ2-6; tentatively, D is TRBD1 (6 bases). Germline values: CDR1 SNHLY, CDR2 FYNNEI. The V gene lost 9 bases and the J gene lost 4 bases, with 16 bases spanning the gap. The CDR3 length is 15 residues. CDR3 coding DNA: TGTGCCAGTACAGGGTCCGTCCACGGGGCCAACGTCCTGACTTTC. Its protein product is CASTGSVHGANVLTF. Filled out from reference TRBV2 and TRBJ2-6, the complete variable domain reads EPEVTQTPSHQVTQMGQEVILRCVPISNHLYFYWYRQILGQKVEFLVSFYNNEISEKSEIFDDQFSVERPDGSNFTLKIRSTKLEDSAMYFCASTGSVHGANVLTFGAGSRLTVL.

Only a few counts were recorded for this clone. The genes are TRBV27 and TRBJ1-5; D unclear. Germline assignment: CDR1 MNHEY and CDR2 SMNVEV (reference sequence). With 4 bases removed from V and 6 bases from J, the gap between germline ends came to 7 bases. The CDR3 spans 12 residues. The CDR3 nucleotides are TGTGCCAGCAGTTCACGAGGTCAGCCCCAGCATTTT. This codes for CASSSRGQPQHF.